This T cell receptor beta chain was sequenced during a study of blood T cell repertoires in COVID-19. Study details: Spain, Italy and the United States supplied samples that represented acute and convalescent COVID-19. T cells, B-cell-depleted T cells, or PBMCs provided the cDNA or gDNA that served as material.

Authors' analysis steps: Estimated nucleated cell counts came from reference gene primer amplification. Data came from immunoSEQ multiplex PCR; TCRdb stores just in-frame clones and leaves some out. The V and J calls and the clone size are those of that table, but D and trimming were determined from the DNA. The table shows 150,000 to 200,000 clones, with 80% to 85% occurring only once. The CDR3 extends over 15 amino acids. CDR1 is SGHNT, CDR2 YYREEE, per germline (reference sequence). Deletions cut 0 bases from V and 5 bases from J, with 14 bases between. This TCR came from a woman in her 70s with COVID-19, enrolled during active disease. Sample: peripheral blood. The chain has TRBV5-4 and TRBJ2-5; D gene unclear. CDR3 bases: TGTGCCAGCAGCTTGGGCGTAGGAGAACGCGAGACCCAGTACTTC. Translated, it gives CASSLGVGERETQYF.